The clone carrying this TCR beta chain was detected ten times or more. This record comes from a study of early T cells in non-severe SARS-CoV-2 infection. Study as a whole: Unsorted whole-blood RNA was sequenced in bulk, leaving chains unpaired.

TCRdb re-derived calls from the 5' RACE reads in MiXCR, one entry per CDR3 protein. Of just over 70,000 distinct CDR3 sequences listed, around 13% are singletons. Looked up from germline, CDR1 is LNHNV and CDR2 is YYDKDF (reference sequence). V gave up 5 bases and J gave up 4 bases; unmatched junction bases: 2. This CDR3 is 13 amino acids long. Sequencing was carried out using whole blood. The clonotype was recovered from an adult who was a healthcare worker with PCR-confirmed SARS-CoV-2 infection or an uninfected control (not recorded which). The V and J genes are TRBV15 and TRBJ2-7; 10 bases map to TRBD2. CDR3: CATSEGLAYEQYF. In DNA, the CDR3 is TGTGCCACCAGCGAGGGACTAGCGTACGAGCAGTACTTC. Looking up the rest from reference TRBV15 and TRBJ2-7 gives the full variable domain: DAMVIQNPRYQVTQFGKPVTLSCSQTLNHNVMYWYQQKSSQAPKLLFHYYDKDFNNEADTPDNFQSRRPNTSFCFLDIRSPGLGDTAMYLCATSEGLAYEQYFGPGTRLTVT.